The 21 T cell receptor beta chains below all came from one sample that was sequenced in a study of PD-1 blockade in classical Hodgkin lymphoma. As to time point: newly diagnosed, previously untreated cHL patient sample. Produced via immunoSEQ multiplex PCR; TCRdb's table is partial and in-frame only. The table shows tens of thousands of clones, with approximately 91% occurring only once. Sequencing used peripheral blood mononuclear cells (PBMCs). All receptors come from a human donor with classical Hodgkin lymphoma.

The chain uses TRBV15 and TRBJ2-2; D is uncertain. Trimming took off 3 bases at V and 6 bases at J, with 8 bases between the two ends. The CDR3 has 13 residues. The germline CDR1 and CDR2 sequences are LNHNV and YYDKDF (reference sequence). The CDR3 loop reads CATSRRHPGELFF. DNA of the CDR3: TGTGCCACCAGCAGGCGGCACCCCGGGGAGCTGTTTTTT.

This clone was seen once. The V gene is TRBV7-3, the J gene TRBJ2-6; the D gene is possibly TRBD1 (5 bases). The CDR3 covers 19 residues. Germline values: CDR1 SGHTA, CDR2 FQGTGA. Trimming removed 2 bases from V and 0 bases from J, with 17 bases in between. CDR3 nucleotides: TGTGCCAGCAGCTTATTCGGCAGGCAGGGTCACTCTGGGGCCAACGTCCTGACTTTC. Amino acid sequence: CASSLFGRQGHSGANVLTF.

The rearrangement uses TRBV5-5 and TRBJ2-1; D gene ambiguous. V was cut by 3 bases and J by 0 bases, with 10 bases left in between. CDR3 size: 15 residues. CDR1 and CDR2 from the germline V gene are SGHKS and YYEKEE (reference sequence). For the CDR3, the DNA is TGTGCCAGCAGCTGGGCGAAGGGCTCCTACAATGAGCAGTTCTTC. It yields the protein CASSWAKGSYNEQFF.

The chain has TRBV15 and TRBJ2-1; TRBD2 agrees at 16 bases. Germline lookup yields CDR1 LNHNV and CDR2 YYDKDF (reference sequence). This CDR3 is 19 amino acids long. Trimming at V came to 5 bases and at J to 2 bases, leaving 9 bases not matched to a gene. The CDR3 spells CATSAPGTSGRGAYNEQFF. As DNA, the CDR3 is TGTGCCACCAGCGCCCCCGGGACTAGCGGGAGGGGGGCCTACAATGAGCAGTTCTTC.

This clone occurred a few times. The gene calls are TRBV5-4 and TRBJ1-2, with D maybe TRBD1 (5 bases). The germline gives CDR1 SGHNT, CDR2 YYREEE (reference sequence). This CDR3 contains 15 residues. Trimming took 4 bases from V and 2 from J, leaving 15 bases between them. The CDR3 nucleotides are TGTGCCAGCAGCGCCCGACCGAGGGGAAACTATGGCTACACCTTC. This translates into CASSARPRGNYGYTF.

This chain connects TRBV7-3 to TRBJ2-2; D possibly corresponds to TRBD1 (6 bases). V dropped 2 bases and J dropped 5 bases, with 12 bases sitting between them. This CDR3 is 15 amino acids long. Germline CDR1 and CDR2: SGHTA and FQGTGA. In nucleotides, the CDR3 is TGTGCCAGCAGCTTATTCCCAGGGGAGACCGGGGAGCTGTTTTTT. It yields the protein CASSLFPGETGELFF.

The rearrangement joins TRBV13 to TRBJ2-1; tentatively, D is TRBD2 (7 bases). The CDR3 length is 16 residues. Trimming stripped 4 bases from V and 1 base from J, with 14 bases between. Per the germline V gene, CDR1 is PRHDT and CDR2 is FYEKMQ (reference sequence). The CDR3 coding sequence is TGTGCCAGCAGCTCTGAGGGGGGGTCTTCCTACAATGAGCAGTTCTTC. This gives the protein CASSSEGGSSYNEQFF.

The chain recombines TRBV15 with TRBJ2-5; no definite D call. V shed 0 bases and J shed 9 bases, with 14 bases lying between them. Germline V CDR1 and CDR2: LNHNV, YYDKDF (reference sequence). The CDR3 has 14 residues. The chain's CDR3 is CATSRDRNRLPQYF. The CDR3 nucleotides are TGTGCCACCAGCAGAGATAGGAACCGATTGCCCCAGTACTTC.

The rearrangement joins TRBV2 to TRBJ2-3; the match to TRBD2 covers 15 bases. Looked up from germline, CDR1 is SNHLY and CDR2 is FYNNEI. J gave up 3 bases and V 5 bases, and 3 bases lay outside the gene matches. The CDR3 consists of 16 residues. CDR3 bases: TGTGCCAGCAGTCCTGGGACTAGCGGGGGGACAGATACGCAGTATTTT. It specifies CASSPGTSGGTDTQYF.

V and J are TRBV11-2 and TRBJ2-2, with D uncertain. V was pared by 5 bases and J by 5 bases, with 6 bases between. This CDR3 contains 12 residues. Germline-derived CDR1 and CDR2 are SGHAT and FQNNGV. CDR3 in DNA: TGTGCCAGCAGCCCAGGAACCGGGGAGCTGTTTTTT. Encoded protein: CASSPGTGELFF.

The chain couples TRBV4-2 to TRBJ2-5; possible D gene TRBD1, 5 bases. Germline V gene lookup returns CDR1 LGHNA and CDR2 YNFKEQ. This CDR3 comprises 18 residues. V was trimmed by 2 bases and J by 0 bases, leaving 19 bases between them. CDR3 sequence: CASSQPPRQRGNQETQYF. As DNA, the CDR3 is TGTGCCAGCAGCCAACCCCCTCGACAGAGAGGAAACCAAGAGACCCAGTACTTC.

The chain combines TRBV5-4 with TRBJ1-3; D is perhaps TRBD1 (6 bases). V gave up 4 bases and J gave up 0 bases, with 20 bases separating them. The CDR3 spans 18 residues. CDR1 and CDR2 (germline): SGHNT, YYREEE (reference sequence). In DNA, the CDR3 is TGTGCCAGCAGCCATGGGGGCGGGAGCCGCAACTCTGGAAACACCATATATTTT. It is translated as CASSHGGGSRNSGNTIYF.

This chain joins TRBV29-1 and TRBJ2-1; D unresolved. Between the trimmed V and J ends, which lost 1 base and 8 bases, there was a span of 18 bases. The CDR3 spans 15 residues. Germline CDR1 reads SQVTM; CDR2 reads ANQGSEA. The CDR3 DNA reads TGCAGCGTTGAAGGTATAGCCACAACTAAAGATGAGCAGTTCTTC. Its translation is CSVEGIATTKDEQFF.

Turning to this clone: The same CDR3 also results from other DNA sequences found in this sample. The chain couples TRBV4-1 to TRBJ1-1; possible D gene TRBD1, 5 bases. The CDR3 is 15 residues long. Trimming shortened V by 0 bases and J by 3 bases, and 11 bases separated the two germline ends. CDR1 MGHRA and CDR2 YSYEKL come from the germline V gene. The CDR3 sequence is CASSQDRVRDTEAFF. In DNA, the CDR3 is TGCGCCAGCAGCCAAGACAGGGTGCGGGACACTGAAGCTTTCTTT.

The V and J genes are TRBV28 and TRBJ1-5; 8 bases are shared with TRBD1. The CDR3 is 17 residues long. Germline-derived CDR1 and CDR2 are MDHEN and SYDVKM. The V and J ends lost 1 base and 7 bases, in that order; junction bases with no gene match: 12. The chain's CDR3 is CASSLLSKGQVGQPQHF. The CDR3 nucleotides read TGTGCCAGCAGTTTATTGAGCAAGGGACAGGTAGGCCAGCCCCAGCATTTT.

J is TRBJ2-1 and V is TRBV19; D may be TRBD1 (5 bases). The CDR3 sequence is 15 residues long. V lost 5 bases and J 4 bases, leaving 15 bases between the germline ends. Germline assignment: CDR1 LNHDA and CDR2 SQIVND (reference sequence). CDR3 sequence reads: CASSPRAGFYNEQFF. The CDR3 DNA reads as TGTGCCAGTAGTCCCAGGGCAGGGTTTTACAATGAGCAGTTCTTC.

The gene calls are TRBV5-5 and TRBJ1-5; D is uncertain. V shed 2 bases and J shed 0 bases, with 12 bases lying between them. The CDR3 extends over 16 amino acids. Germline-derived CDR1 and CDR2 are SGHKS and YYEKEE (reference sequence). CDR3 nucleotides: TGTGCCAGCAGCTTTGGACCTGGCAGTAGCAATCAGCCCCAGCATTTT. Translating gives CASSFGPGSSNQPQHF.

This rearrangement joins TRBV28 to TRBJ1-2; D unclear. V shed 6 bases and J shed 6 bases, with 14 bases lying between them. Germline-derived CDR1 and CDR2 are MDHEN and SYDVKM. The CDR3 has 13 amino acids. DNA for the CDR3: TGTGCCAGCAGGCGGGGTCCCCTTGATGGCTACACCTTC. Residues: CASRRGPLDGYTF.

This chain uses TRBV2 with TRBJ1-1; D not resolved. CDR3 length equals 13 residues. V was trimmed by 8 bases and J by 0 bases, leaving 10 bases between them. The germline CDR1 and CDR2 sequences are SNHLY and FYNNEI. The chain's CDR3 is CASGRSLNTEAFF. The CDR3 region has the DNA TGTGCCAGCGGACGATCGTTGAACACTGAAGCTTTCTTT.

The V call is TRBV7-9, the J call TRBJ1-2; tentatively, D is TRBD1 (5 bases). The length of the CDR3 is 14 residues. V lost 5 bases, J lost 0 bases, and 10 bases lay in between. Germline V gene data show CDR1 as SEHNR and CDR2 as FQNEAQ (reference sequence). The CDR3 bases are TGTGCCAGCAGCGATTCGACAGCTAACTATGGCTACACCTTC. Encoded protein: CASSDSTANYGYTF.

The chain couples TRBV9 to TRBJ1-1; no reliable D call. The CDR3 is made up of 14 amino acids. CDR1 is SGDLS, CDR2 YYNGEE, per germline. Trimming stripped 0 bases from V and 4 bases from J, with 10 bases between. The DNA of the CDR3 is TGTGCCAGCAGCGTAGCTGGGTCCCTCACTGAAGCTTTCTTT. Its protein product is CASSVAGSLTEAFF. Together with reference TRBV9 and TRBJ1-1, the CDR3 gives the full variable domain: DSGVTQTPKHLITATGQRVTLRCSPRSGDLSVYWYQQSLDQGLQFLIQYYNGEERAKGNILERFSAQQFPDLHSELNLSSLELGDSALYFCASSVAGSLTEAFFGQGTRLTVV.